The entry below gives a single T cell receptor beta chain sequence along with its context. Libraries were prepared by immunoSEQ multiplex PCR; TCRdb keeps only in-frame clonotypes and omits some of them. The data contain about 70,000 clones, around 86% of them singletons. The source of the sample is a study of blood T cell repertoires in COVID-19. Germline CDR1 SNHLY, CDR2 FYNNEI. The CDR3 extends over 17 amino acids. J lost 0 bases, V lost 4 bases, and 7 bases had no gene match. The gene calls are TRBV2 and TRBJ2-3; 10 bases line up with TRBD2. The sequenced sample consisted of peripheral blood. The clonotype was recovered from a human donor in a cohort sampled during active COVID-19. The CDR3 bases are TGTGCCAGCAGTGGCCTAGCGGGGGCCGCCAGCACAGATACGCAGTATTTT. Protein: CASSGLAGAASTDTQYF.